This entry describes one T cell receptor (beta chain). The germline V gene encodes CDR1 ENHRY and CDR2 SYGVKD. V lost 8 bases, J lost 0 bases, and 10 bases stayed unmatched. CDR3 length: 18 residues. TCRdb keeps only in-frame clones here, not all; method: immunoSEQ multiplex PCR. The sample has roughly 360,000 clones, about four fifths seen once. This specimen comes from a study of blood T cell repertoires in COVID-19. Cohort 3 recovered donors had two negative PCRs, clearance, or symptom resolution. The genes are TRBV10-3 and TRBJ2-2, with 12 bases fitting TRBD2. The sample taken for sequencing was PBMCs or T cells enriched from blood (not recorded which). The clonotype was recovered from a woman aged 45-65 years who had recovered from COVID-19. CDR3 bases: TGTGCCATCGGACCGGGGGGACTAGCGGGTCCGAACACCGGGGAGCTGTTTTTT. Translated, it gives CAIGPGGLAGPNTGELFF.